The 30 T cell receptor beta chains below come from one sample, sequenced in a study of beta chain features in type 1 diabetes. Expressed TCRB transcripts were sequenced because the isolated RNA had all been reverse transcribed beforehand. Sequencing was performed with immunoSEQ multiplex PCR; in TCRdb, only in-frame clones are kept and a portion is missing. This table holds around 430,000 clones, 25% to 35% found once. Material for sequencing was naive CD4+ T cells from blood. These receptors all stem from a man between 18 and 29 years old in good health.

This clone has only a few counts. The genes are TRBV25-1 and TRBJ2-5, with D possibly being TRBD2 (5 bases). This CDR3 has 14 residues. V was shortened by 3 bases and J by 6 bases, with 14 bases between the two germline ends. Per the germline V gene, CDR1 is MGHDK and CDR2 is SYGVNS. The CDR3 coding sequence is TGTGCCAGCAGTGATCCGGGGTTGGGTAAGACCCAGTACTTC. It yields the protein CASSDPGLGKTQYF.

V usage is TRBV7-2 and J usage is TRBJ2-5; 7 nucleotides agree with TRBD1. The CDR3 contains 14 residues. J lost 6 bases, V lost 5 bases, and 9 bases had no gene match. Germline V gene data show CDR1 as SGHTA and CDR2 as FQGNSA. For the CDR3, the DNA is TGTGCCAGCAGCCTCGACAGGGTGGGACAGACCCAGTACTTC. Protein: CASSLDRVGQTQYF.

This chain joins TRBV29-1 and TRBJ1-4; maybe TRBD1 (5 bases). Trimming removed 7 bases from V and 6 bases from J, with 12 bases in between. This CDR3 comprises 12 residues. CDR1 SQVTM and CDR2 ANQGSEA come from the germline V gene. CDR3 DNA: TGCAGCGCCGGGGGTGGGGATGAAAAACTGTTTTTT. It specifies CSAGGGDEKLFF.

This clone came up a few times. In DNA form, the CDR3 reads TGTGCCAGCAGCTCCGGCCCTGGCGGGGGCCTCCAAGAGACCCAGTACTTC. As protein: CASSSGPGGGLQETQYF. The V call is TRBV7-2, the J call TRBJ2-5; D may be TRBD2 (7 bases). Trimming removed 4 bases at V and 1 base at J, with 19 bases between. Germline V gives CDR1 SGHTA, CDR2 FQGNSA. The CDR3 covers 17 residues.

This clone was seen more than once but under ten times. The rearrangement links TRBV30 to TRBJ2-5; D is possibly TRBD1 (6 bases). Per the germline V gene, CDR1 is GTSNPN and CDR2 is SVGIG (reference sequence). The CDR3 loop spans 13 amino acids. V gave up 1 base and J gave up 5 bases, with 11 bases separating them. In DNA form, the CDR3 reads TGTGCCTGGAGTGGGGGGCGCCGGGAGACCCAGTACTTC. It specifies CAWSGGRRETQYF.

This clone was counted between two and nine times. The same CDR3 can be traced to other DNA sequences in this sample. J is TRBJ2-7 and V is TRBV5-1; no reliable D call. This CDR3 has 13 residues. V shed 0 bases and J shed 3 bases, with 7 bases lying between them. Germline CDR1 and CDR2: SGHRS and YFSETQ. Here the CDR3 reads CASSLEGSYEQYF. CDR3 coding DNA: TGCGCCAGCAGCTTGGAGGGCAGCTACGAGCAGTACTTC.

The chain uses TRBV14 and TRBJ2-6; D not certain. Looked up from germline, CDR1 is SGHDN and CDR2 is FVKESK. The length of the CDR3 is 17 residues. Deletions cut 1 base from V and 0 bases from J, with 10 bases between. DNA of the CDR3: TGTGCCAGCAGCCAAGTTGGAAGGGTCTCTGGGGCCAACGTCCTGACTTTC. Encoded protein: CASSQVGRVSGANVLTF.

The CDR3 is CAIPGQGYNEQFF. CDR3 coding DNA: TGTGCCATCCCGGGACAGGGGTACAATGAGCAGTTCTTC. The chain couples TRBV13 to TRBJ2-1; 10 bases are shared with TRBD1. The CDR3 length is 13 residues. From germline, CDR1 is PRHDT and CDR2 FYEKMQ (reference sequence). V was pared by 10 bases and J by 4 bases, with 4 bases of the junction left unmatched.

The chain carries TRBV5-4 and TRBJ2-3; the D is unclear. Trimming shortened V by 2 bases and J by 5 bases, and 12 bases separated the two germline ends. The CDR3 contains 14 residues. In germline, CDR1 is SGHNT, CDR2 YYREEE (reference sequence). The CDR3 protein is CASSLDTNGDTQYF. The CDR3 DNA reads as TGTGCCAGCAGCTTAGACACTAATGGAGATACGCAGTATTTT.

This clone was observed a handful of times. V is TRBV29-1 and J is TRBJ2-1; weak D call: TRBD2 (6 bases). The CDR3 is 12 residues long. Germline assignment: CDR1 SQVTM and CDR2 ANQGSEA. V lost 6 bases, J lost 8 bases, and 14 bases lay in between. Here the CDR3 reads CSVRDVRDEQFF. The CDR3 DNA is TGCAGCGTGCGGGACGTTCGGGATGAGCAGTTCTTC.

In this sample, this clone turned up a few times. The rearrangement links TRBV9 to TRBJ2-7, with D hard to call. CDR1 SGDLS and CDR2 YYNGEE come from the germline V gene. The CDR3 sequence is 14 residues long. Between the trimmed V and J ends, which lost 5 bases and 3 bases, there was a span of 15 bases. The CDR3 nucleotides read TGTGCCAGCAGTGTCGGGCTAGAGAGCTACGAGCAGTACTTC. It encodes CASSVGLESYEQYF.

The chain links TRBV30 to TRBJ2-3; TRBD2 aligns across 7 bases. CDR3 length equals 15 residues. With 0 bases clipped from V and 0 bases from J, the junction kept 3 bases outside the gene matches. Germline values: CDR1 GTSNPN, CDR2 SVGIG (reference sequence). CDR3: CAWSVLAPSTDTQYF. DNA of the CDR3: TGTGCCTGGAGTGTACTAGCGCCTAGCACAGATACGCAGTATTTT. The complete variable domain, with remaining parts taken from reference TRBV30 and TRBJ2-3, reads SQTIHQWPATLVQPVGSPLSLECTVEGTSNPNLYWYRQAAGRGLQLLFYSVGIGQISSEVPQNLSASRPQDRQFILSSKKLLLSDSGFYLCAWSVLAPSTDTQYFGPGTRLTVL.

The chain is built from TRBV7-9 and TRBJ1-3; no definite D call. Trimming removed 3 bases at V and 4 bases at J, with 4 bases between. The CDR3 spans 12 residues. Germline values: CDR1 SEHNR, CDR2 FQNEAQ (reference sequence). The CDR3 sequence is CASSFPGNTIYF. The CDR3 DNA is TGTGCCAGCAGCTTTCCCGGAAACACCATATATTTT.

This clone was counted only a few times. This sequence joins TRBV7-9 and TRBJ2-7; D not certain. CDR3 size: 15 residues. The V gene's germline CDR1 is SEHNR and CDR2 FQNEAQ (reference sequence). Trimming pared 1 base from V and 3 bases from J, leaving 13 bases between. The chain's CDR3 is CASSLVVLPNYEQYF. The CDR3 bases are TGTGCCAGCAGCTTAGTGGTGTTACCAAACTACGAGCAGTACTTC.

V and J are TRBV7-9 and TRBJ2-1, with a weak D call TRBD2 (6 bases). Germline V gives CDR1 SEHNR, CDR2 FQNEAQ (reference sequence). This CDR3 is built from 17 residues. V lost 4 bases and J 0 bases, leaving 16 bases between the germline ends. The chain's CDR3 is CASSSRGSGSSYNEQFF. For the CDR3, the DNA is TGTGCCAGCAGCTCGCGGGGTAGCGGAAGCTCCTACAATGAGCAGTTCTTC.

The chain recombines TRBV10-3 with TRBJ2-1; TRBD1 or TRBD2 may be the D gene (5 bases each). With 7 bases removed from V and 3 bases from J, the gap between germline ends came to 13 bases. This CDR3 contains 14 residues. The germline CDR1 and CDR2 sequences are ENHRY and SYGVKD. The CDR3 DNA reads TGTGCCATCACCCCAGGGACGGTCTACAATGAGCAGTTCTTC. It encodes CAITPGTVYNEQFF.

The chain has TRBV7-2 and TRBJ2-2; no reliable D call. CDR1 and CDR2 from the germline V gene are SGHTA and FQGNSA. The CDR3 has 16 residues. With 5 bases removed from V and 5 bases from J, the gap between germline ends came to 18 bases. CDR3 nucleotides: TGTGCCAGCAGCACCCGACAAAGTCTCCAAACCGGGGAGCTGTTTTTT. It yields the protein CASSTRQSLQTGELFF.

This clone was found a few times. This chain uses TRBV18 with TRBJ2-1; D is possibly TRBD2 (5 bases). The CDR3 totals 16 residues. V was pared by 2 bases and J by 0 bases, with 11 bases between. Per germline, CDR1 KGHSH and CDR2 LQKENI. The CDR3 region has the DNA TGTGCCAGCTCACCATACGGAGGCAGCTCCTACAATGAGCAGTTCTTC. Its protein product is CASSPYGGSSYNEQFF.

V usage is TRBV4-2 and J usage is TRBJ2-5, with D possibly called TRBD1 or TRBD2 (6 bases each). CDR1 LGHNA and CDR2 YNFKEQ come from the germline V gene. The ends were cut back, 1 base at V and 0 bases at J, with 9 bases in the middle. The CDR3 is 15 amino acids. CDR3 coding DNA: TGTGCCAGCAGCCAAGCGGGGGCTTACCAAGAGACCCAGTACTTC. It translates to CASSQAGAYQETQYF.

V gene TRBV7-9 combines with J gene TRBJ2-1, with a tentative D call TRBD2 (6 bases). The CDR3 sequence is 14 residues long. The V gene's germline CDR1 is SEHNR and CDR2 FQNEAQ (reference sequence). Deletions cut 5 bases from V and 4 bases from J, with 12 bases between. The CDR3 loop reads CASSEGLPYNEQFF. The CDR3 region has the DNA TGTGCCAGCAGCGAGGGACTTCCATACAATGAGCAGTTCTTC.

This clone was seen a handful of times. V and J are TRBV19 and TRBJ2-7; D remains ambiguous. The ends were cut back, 8 bases at V and 0 bases at J, with 14 bases in the middle. CDR3 length equals 14 residues. CDR1 is LNHDA, CDR2 SQIVND, per germline (reference sequence). The CDR3 coding sequence is TGTGCCAGTGCCCTCGGACGGAACTCCTACGAGCAGTACTTC. This gives the protein CASALGRNSYEQYF.

The genes are TRBV5-1 and TRBJ2-1; TRBD2 aligns across 9 bases. Looked up from germline, CDR1 is SGHRS and CDR2 is YFSETQ. Trimming at V came to 0 bases and at J to 6 bases, leaving 4 bases not matched to a gene. CDR3 length: 15 residues. In DNA, the CDR3 is TGCGCCAGCAGCTTGGAAGCGGGAGGTCTCAATGAGCAGTTCTTC. Amino acid sequence: CASSLEAGGLNEQFF. Drawing the rest from reference TRBV5-1 and TRBJ2-1, the complete variable domain is KAGVTQTPRYLIKTRGQQVTLSCSPISGHRSVSWYQQTPGQGLQFLFEYFSETQRNKGNFPGRFSGRQFSNSRSEMNVSTLELGDSALYLCASSLEAGGLNEQFFGPGTRLTVL.

This chain joins TRBV7-2 and TRBJ2-3; TRBD2 matches 8 bases. This CDR3 is built from 17 residues. The germline V gene has CDR1 SGHTA and CDR2 FQGNSA. V was pared by 2 bases and J by 0 bases, with 7 bases of the junction left unmatched. This CDR3 reads CASSLRWLAGSTDTQYF. The CDR3, as DNA: TGTGCCAGCAGCTTACGGTGGCTAGCGGGTAGCACAGATACGCAGTATTTT.

J is TRBJ2-3 and V is TRBV7-2; D is perhaps TRBD1 (6 bases). V lost 6 bases and J lost 2, with 15 bases in between. The CDR3 runs to 15 residues. The V gene's germline CDR1 is SGHTA and CDR2 FQGNSA. Here the CDR3 reads CASRAWTANTDTQYF. For the CDR3, the DNA is TGTGCCAGCAGGGCATGGACAGCTAACACAGATACGCAGTATTTT.

This chain uses TRBV10-3 with TRBJ2-1, with 9 bases that match TRBD2. The CDR3 consists of 17 residues. Losses at the gene ends were 3 bases for V and 7 bases for J; bases not matched to a gene: 13. CDR1 and CDR2 (germline): ENHRY, SYGVKD. DNA for the CDR3: TGTGCCATCAGTGATAGAGTGCTAGCGGGAAAGGGGAATGAGCAGTTCTTC. Its protein is CAISDRVLAGKGNEQFF.

The chain employs TRBV5-1 and TRBJ2-7; D call uncertain. The germline V gene encodes CDR1 SGHRS and CDR2 YFSETQ. The V and J ends lost 4 bases and 2 bases respectively, with 13 bases between them. This CDR3 region has 14 residues. The CDR3 DNA sequence: TGCGCCAGCAGCGAAACGGCAGGAACCTACGAGCAGTACTTC. It is translated as CASSETAGTYEQYF.

This clone occurred a few times. The V gene is TRBV29-1, the J gene TRBJ2-2; a weak D match, TRBD1 (6 bases). Per the germline V gene, CDR1 is SQVTM and CDR2 is ANQGSEA. There are 11 residues in the CDR3. CDR3 nucleotide sequence: TGCATCGGGACACTGGCCGGGGAGCTGTTTTTT. It codes for CIGTLAGELFF.

The CDR3 DNA reads TGTGCCAGCAGTGCCAGGGGGCTAGAGACCCAGTACTTC. This encodes CASSARGLETQYF. The chain combines TRBV6-1 with TRBJ2-5, with 8 positions matching TRBD1. The ends lost 4 bases at V and 4 bases at J; junction bases unmatched: 2. The CDR3 is 13 amino acids. Germline V gene sequence: CDR1 MNHNS, CDR2 SASEGT.

The genes are TRBV30 and TRBJ1-4; 9 positions agree with TRBD1. V shed 5 bases and J 5 bases; nucleotides not matched to a gene: 3. Per the germline V gene, CDR1 is GTSNPN and CDR2 is SVGIG (reference sequence). The CDR3 contains 13 residues. The CDR3 nucleotides read TGTGCCTGGGGGACAGGGTCGAATGAAAAACTGTTTTTT. Encoded protein: CAWGTGSNEKLFF.

This clone was counted only a few times. The sample has other DNA sequences that encode this CDR3 too. This chain joins TRBV29-1 and TRBJ1-1; D is ambiguous. Germline values: CDR1 SQVTM, CDR2 ANQGSEA. Deletions cut 4 bases from V and 1 base from J, with 7 bases between. The CDR3 loop spans 12 amino acids. In nucleotides, the CDR3 is TGCAGCGTTGTCGGGTGGAACACTGAAGCTTTCTTT. It yields the protein CSVVGWNTEAFF.